Given below is one T cell receptor (beta chain) in context. Its antigen is unidentified. One entry per CDR3 protein, called by TCRdb with MiXCR from the 5' RACE reads. The sample lists 800,000 to 900,000 distinct CDR3 sequences; roughly 10% were seen once. This CDR3 is 14 amino acids long. Trimming stripped 4 bases from V and 7 bases from J, with 13 bases between. Per the germline V gene, CDR1 is LGHNA and CDR2 is YSLEER. These data are taken from a study of CD8 T cells in ankylosing spondylitis. Study results and limitations: Blood of patients with ankylosing spondylitis appeared to be characterized by a TCR beta motif of several highly homologous variants.

Sequenced sample: blood, either unsorted or a sorted T cell fraction (not recorded which). V usage is TRBV4-3 and J usage is TRBJ1-4; no firm D call. The clonotype comes from a male donor with ankylosing spondylitis. The CDR3 loop is CASSLVPPGEKLFF. DNA for the CDR3: TGCGCCAGCAGCCTCGTGCCCCCGGGTGAAAAACTGTTTTTT.